Each of the 25 T cell receptor beta chains below was sequenced from the same sample in a study of human T cells and chemical hapten exposure. TCRdb processed the RACE reads anew with MiXCR; each CDR3 protein has one entry. The sample holds about 380,000 distinct CDR3 sequences, less than 6.5% seen once. Time point noted: pre-sensitization, week 0. Described treatment: therapeutic diphenylcyclopropenone sensitization with weekly scalp DPC. The sample was whole blood, taken in connection with sensitization to the hapten diphenylcyclopropenone (DPC). These receptors all stem from a woman in her forties or fifties with alopecia areata. Some clones in this sample may be carry-over from other donors' samples.

This clonotype has at least ten counts. This rearrangement joins TRBV12-3 or TRBV12-4 to TRBJ1-3, with D possibly TRBD1 on 6 matching bases. This CDR3 is built from 16 residues. Trimming took off 6 bases at V and 4 bases at J, with 19 bases between the two ends. The CDR3 here is CASSGGGLIGGNTIYF. For the CDR3, the DNA is TGTGCCAGCAGCGGCGGGGGCCTAATCGGAGGAAACACCATATATTTT.

The V call is TRBV7-2, the J call TRBJ2-1; 12 positions match TRBD2. This CDR3 region has 16 residues. In germline, CDR1 is SGHTA, CDR2 FQGNSA. J was trimmed by 5 bases and V by 3 bases; bases with no gene match: 5. Here the CDR3 DNA reads TGTGCCAGCAGCTTCTCGACTAGCGGGGGCAACAATGAGCAGTTCTTC. Its protein is CASSFSTSGGNNEQFF.

This chain connects TRBV18 to TRBJ1-4; D gene uncertain. Germline V gene data show CDR1 as KGHSH and CDR2 as LQKENI. The CDR3 is 16 residues long. Trimming cost V 3 bases and J 4 bases, with 15 bases left between them. The CDR3 reads CASSPPAVNINEKLFF. CDR3 in DNA: TGTGCCAGCTCACCCCCGGCGGTAAACATTAATGAAAAACTGTTTTTT.

This clonotype was observed at least ten times. The chain is built from TRBV29-1 and TRBJ2-2; D is perhaps TRBD1 (5 bases). The germline gives CDR1 SQVTM, CDR2 ANQGSEA. Trimming removed 7 bases at V and 11 bases at J, with 5 bases between. The CDR3 contains 8 residues. This chain's CDR3 is CSGTELFF. CDR3 nucleotides: TGCAGCGGGACAGAGCTGTTTTTT.

This clonotype has ten or more counts. The CDR3 bases are TGTGCCAGCAGCCTTTTTAGGGGGGCGAACACAGATACGCAGTATTTT. This encodes CASSLFRGANTDTQYF. The rearrangement links TRBV6-5 to TRBJ2-3; TRBD1 or TRBD2 may be the D gene (6 bases each). Trimming took 6 bases from V and 2 from J, leaving 18 bases between them. Germline V gene lookup returns CDR1 MNHEY and CDR2 SVGAGI. This CDR3 is built from 16 residues.

CDR3 sequence: CASSPRQGASTDTQYF. CDR3 coding DNA: TGTGCCAGCAGCCCCCGACAGGGGGCTAGCACAGATACGCAGTATTTT. The chain uses TRBV7-6 and TRBJ2-3, with 10 bases matching TRBD1. The CDR3 has 16 amino acids. Germline CDR1 SGHVS, CDR2 FNYEAQ. Unmatched junction bases numbered 5, after V lost 5 bases and J lost 0 bases.

This clonotype was counted between two and nine times. The V and J genes are TRBV7-2 and TRBJ2-6, with D unclear. Germline CDR1 SGHTA, CDR2 FQGNSA. Trimming shortened V by 4 bases and J by 1 base, and 14 bases separated the two germline ends. CDR3 length: 17 amino acids. The DNA for the CDR3 is TGTGCCAGCAGCTCCCCTCGCGGCCTTTCTGGGGCCAACGTCCTGACTTTC. Protein product: CASSSPRGLSGANVLTF.

The chain carries TRBV9 and TRBJ2-7, with a possible D match to TRBD2 (6 bases). The germline CDR1 and CDR2 sequences are SGDLS and YYNGEE. The V and J ends lost 0 bases and 3 bases respectively, with 13 bases between them. The CDR3 is 15 amino acids. The CDR3 region is CASSVGGDSRYEQYF. The CDR3 DNA follows: TGTGCCAGCAGCGTAGGGGGGGACTCCCGCTACGAGCAGTACTTC. Full variable domain (outside the CDR3, taken from reference TRBV9 and TRBJ2-7): DSGVTQTPKHLITATGQRVTLRCSPRSGDLSVYWYQQSLDQGLQFLIQYYNGEERAKGNILERFSAQQFPDLHSELNLSSLELGDSALYFCASSVGGDSRYEQYFGPGTRLTVT.

The chain uses TRBV6-2 or TRBV6-3 and TRBJ2-7, with 12 bases matching TRBD2. The germline V gene has CDR1 MNHEY and CDR2 SVGEGT. This CDR3 is 14 amino acids long. After removal of 6 bases from V and 3 bases from J, the junction contained 3 bases not matched to a gene. DNA of the CDR3: TGTGCCAGCAGGGGACTAGCGGGCGACTACGAGCAGTACTTC. This sequence encodes CASRGLAGDYEQYF.

The chain has TRBV6-6 and TRBJ1-5; D is uncertain. This CDR3 region has 11 residues. CDR1 MNHNY and CDR2 SVGAGI come from the germline V gene (reference sequence). V lost 2 bases and J lost 10, with 6 bases in between. DNA for the CDR3: TGTGCCAGCAGTTACGAGGGCCCCCAGCATTTT. It is translated as CASSYEGPQHF.

This clonotype appeared many times. V gene TRBV7-9 combines with J gene TRBJ1-5; D unresolved. The CDR3 contains 14 residues. Germline assignment: CDR1 SEHNR and CDR2 FQNEAQ (reference sequence). Trimming cost V 11 bases and J 4 bases, with 18 bases left between them. CDR3 DNA sequence: TGTGCCCCCCTTGAGGTTTTATGTAATCAGCCCCAGCATTTT. It is translated as CAPLEVLCNQPQHF. Looking up the rest from reference TRBV7-9 and TRBJ1-5 gives the full variable domain: DTGVSQNPRHKITKRGQNVTFRCDPISEHNRLYWYRQTLGQGPEFLTYFQNEAQLEKSRLLSDRFSAERPKGSFSTLEIQRTEQGDSAMYLCAPLEVLCNQPQHFGDGTRLSIL.

This clonotype was counted many times. The CDR3 loop is CASTSTSGGIEQFF. The CDR3 DNA is TGTGCCAGCACCTCGACTAGCGGGGGGATTGAGCAGTTCTTC. The V call is TRBV12-3 or TRBV12-4, the J call TRBJ2-1; 13 nucleotides align to TRBD2. V dropped 7 bases and J dropped 9; count of bases not matched to a gene: 6. There are 14 residues in the CDR3.

As regards this clonotype: A much larger clone lies one base from this, so it may be a read error. The chain joins TRBV29-1 to TRBJ2-3; the D gene is possibly TRBD2 (6 bases). The V end was cut by 7 bases, the J end by 6 bases, with 20 bases between. The length of the CDR3 is 14 residues. Germline CDR1 SQVTM, CDR2 ANQGSEA. For the CDR3, the DNA is TGCAGCGCACATTTGGGAGGCCCCGGCGATACGCAGTATTTT. Encoded protein: CSAHLGGPGDTQYF.

This clonotype was seen ten or more times. The rearrangement links TRBV13 to TRBJ1-6, with D perhaps TRBD1 (5 bases). V shed 0 bases and J shed 7 bases, with 13 bases lying between them. Germline CDR1 and CDR2: PRHDT and FYEKMQ (reference sequence). This CDR3 has 16 amino acids. CDR3 sequence (DNA): TGTGCCAGCAGCTTAGGGGCAGGGCAGAAGAATTCACCCCTCCACTTT. Residues: CASSLGAGQKNSPLHF. Using reference TRBV13 and TRBJ1-6 for the parts outside the CDR3, the full variable domain is AAGVIQSPRHLIKEKRETATLKCYPIPRHDTVYWYQQGPGQDPQFLISFYEKMQSDKGSIPDRFSAQQFSDYHSELNMSSLELGDSALYFCASSLGAGQKNSPLHFGNGTRLTVT.

This clonotype was seen a handful of times. The V gene is TRBV12-3 or TRBV12-4, the J gene TRBJ2-7, with a tentative D call TRBD1 (6 bases). V lost 2 bases and J lost 5, with 10 bases in between. This CDR3 is built from 13 residues. The CDR3 here is CASSLSQGNEQYF. The CDR3 DNA is TGTGCCAGCAGTTTATCACAGGGCAACGAGCAGTACTTC.

This clonotype has a count of ten or more. The chain employs TRBV5-5 and TRBJ2-7; TRBD2 is a possible D gene (5 bases). CDR3 size: 15 residues. Germline CDR1 reads SGHKS; CDR2 reads YYEKEE (reference sequence). Trimming shortened V by 4 bases and J by 3 bases, and 17 bases separated the two germline ends. The chain's CDR3 is CASSTAAGPNYEQYF. As DNA, the CDR3 is TGTGCCAGCAGCACGGCGGCGGGCCCGAACTACGAGCAGTACTTC.

This clonotype has a count of ten or more. This chain uses TRBV18 with TRBJ1-1; 9 nucleotides match TRBD1. The CDR3 has 14 amino acids. Germline V gene sequence: CDR1 KGHSH, CDR2 LQKENI. The junction had 3 bases not matched to a gene; V was cut back by 3 bases and J by 4 bases. DNA of the CDR3: TGTGCCAGCTCACCGGGACAGGGCAGCACTGAAGCTTTCTTT. Translated, it gives CASSPGQGSTEAFF.

This clonotype was seen at least ten times. In DNA form, the CDR3 reads TGCGCCAGCAGCTTGAACGGGAATGAAAAACTGTTTTTT. The encoded protein is CASSLNGNEKLFF. The V gene is TRBV5-1, the J gene TRBJ1-4; D gene unclear. Looked up from germline, CDR1 is SGHRS and CDR2 is YFSETQ. This CDR3 is built from 13 residues. V lost 1 base to trimming and J lost 5 bases, with 6 bases between them.

This clonotype came up a few times. V and J are TRBV28 and TRBJ2-7; a possible D gene is TRBD2 (5 bases). Germline V gene lookup returns CDR1 MDHEN and CDR2 SYDVKM. V lost 5 bases, J lost 9 bases, and 17 bases lay in between. The CDR3 is 13 residues long. The CDR3 protein is CASSAREYEWQYF. In nucleotides, the CDR3 is TGTGCCAGCAGTGCGAGGGAGTACGAGTGGCAGTACTTC.

The chain employs TRBV2 and TRBJ2-7, with 10 bases that match TRBD2. The CDR3 contains 15 residues. Germline assignment: CDR1 SNHLY and CDR2 FYNNEI. The trim removed 3 bases at V and 2 bases at J, leaving 4 bases unmatched. The CDR3 DNA is TGTGCCAGCAGTGAGCGACTAGCGGGCACCTACGAGCAGTACTTC. The encoded protein is CASSERLAGTYEQYF.

The J gene is TRBJ1-6, the V gene TRBV5-1, with 9 bases matching TRBD1. The V segment lost 1 base and the J segment 5 bases; nucleotides outside the gene matches: 7. Looked up from germline, CDR1 is SGHRS and CDR2 is YFSETQ. The CDR3 is 17 amino acids. The CDR3 bases are TGCGCCAGCAGCTTGAGGGACAGGGCTGAAAATAATTCACCCCTCCACTTT. It codes for CASSLRDRAENNSPLHF.

This clonotype was counted a few times. This chain links TRBV6-5 with TRBJ2-3; 8 bases map to TRBD2. V shed 5 bases, J shed 0 bases, and the junction held 4 bases outside the gene matches. CDR1 is MNHEY and CDR2 is SVGAGI in the germline V gene. The CDR3 has 15 amino acids. The CDR3 coding sequence is TGTGCCAGCAGTCATAGCGGGGCCAGCACAGATACGCAGTATTTT. It is translated as CASSHSGASTDTQYF.

This clonotype has more than one count but fewer than ten. This chain uses TRBV12-3 or TRBV12-4 with TRBJ2-7; 7 nucleotides align to TRBD2. CDR3 length: 14 residues. V lost 4 bases, J lost 0 bases, and 3 bases stayed unmatched. The CDR3 bases are TGTGCCAGCAGTTACCTAGCGGACTCCTACGAGCAGTACTTC. Translation gives CASSYLADSYEQYF.

This clonotype has just a few counts. The chain employs TRBV5-8 and TRBJ2-7; perhaps TRBD2 as D (6 bases). Deletions cut 5 bases from V and 2 bases from J, with 17 bases between. Germline CDR1 and CDR2: SGHTS and YDEGEE. The CDR3 runs to 15 residues. CDR3 DNA sequence: TGTGCCAGCAGTTTAAGAGGCGGGGACCCCTACGAGCAGTACTTC. Its translation is CASSLRGGDPYEQYF.

This clonotype was observed many times. The CDR3 DNA reads TGTGCCACCCCGATCTCGCTGGTCAATGAGCAGTTCTTC. This translates into CATPISLVNEQFF. The chain combines TRBV24-1 with TRBJ2-1; D unclear. The CDR3 length is 13 residues. The germline V gene encodes CDR1 KGHDR and CDR2 SFDVKD. V was cut by 9 bases and J by 6 bases, with 14 bases left in between.